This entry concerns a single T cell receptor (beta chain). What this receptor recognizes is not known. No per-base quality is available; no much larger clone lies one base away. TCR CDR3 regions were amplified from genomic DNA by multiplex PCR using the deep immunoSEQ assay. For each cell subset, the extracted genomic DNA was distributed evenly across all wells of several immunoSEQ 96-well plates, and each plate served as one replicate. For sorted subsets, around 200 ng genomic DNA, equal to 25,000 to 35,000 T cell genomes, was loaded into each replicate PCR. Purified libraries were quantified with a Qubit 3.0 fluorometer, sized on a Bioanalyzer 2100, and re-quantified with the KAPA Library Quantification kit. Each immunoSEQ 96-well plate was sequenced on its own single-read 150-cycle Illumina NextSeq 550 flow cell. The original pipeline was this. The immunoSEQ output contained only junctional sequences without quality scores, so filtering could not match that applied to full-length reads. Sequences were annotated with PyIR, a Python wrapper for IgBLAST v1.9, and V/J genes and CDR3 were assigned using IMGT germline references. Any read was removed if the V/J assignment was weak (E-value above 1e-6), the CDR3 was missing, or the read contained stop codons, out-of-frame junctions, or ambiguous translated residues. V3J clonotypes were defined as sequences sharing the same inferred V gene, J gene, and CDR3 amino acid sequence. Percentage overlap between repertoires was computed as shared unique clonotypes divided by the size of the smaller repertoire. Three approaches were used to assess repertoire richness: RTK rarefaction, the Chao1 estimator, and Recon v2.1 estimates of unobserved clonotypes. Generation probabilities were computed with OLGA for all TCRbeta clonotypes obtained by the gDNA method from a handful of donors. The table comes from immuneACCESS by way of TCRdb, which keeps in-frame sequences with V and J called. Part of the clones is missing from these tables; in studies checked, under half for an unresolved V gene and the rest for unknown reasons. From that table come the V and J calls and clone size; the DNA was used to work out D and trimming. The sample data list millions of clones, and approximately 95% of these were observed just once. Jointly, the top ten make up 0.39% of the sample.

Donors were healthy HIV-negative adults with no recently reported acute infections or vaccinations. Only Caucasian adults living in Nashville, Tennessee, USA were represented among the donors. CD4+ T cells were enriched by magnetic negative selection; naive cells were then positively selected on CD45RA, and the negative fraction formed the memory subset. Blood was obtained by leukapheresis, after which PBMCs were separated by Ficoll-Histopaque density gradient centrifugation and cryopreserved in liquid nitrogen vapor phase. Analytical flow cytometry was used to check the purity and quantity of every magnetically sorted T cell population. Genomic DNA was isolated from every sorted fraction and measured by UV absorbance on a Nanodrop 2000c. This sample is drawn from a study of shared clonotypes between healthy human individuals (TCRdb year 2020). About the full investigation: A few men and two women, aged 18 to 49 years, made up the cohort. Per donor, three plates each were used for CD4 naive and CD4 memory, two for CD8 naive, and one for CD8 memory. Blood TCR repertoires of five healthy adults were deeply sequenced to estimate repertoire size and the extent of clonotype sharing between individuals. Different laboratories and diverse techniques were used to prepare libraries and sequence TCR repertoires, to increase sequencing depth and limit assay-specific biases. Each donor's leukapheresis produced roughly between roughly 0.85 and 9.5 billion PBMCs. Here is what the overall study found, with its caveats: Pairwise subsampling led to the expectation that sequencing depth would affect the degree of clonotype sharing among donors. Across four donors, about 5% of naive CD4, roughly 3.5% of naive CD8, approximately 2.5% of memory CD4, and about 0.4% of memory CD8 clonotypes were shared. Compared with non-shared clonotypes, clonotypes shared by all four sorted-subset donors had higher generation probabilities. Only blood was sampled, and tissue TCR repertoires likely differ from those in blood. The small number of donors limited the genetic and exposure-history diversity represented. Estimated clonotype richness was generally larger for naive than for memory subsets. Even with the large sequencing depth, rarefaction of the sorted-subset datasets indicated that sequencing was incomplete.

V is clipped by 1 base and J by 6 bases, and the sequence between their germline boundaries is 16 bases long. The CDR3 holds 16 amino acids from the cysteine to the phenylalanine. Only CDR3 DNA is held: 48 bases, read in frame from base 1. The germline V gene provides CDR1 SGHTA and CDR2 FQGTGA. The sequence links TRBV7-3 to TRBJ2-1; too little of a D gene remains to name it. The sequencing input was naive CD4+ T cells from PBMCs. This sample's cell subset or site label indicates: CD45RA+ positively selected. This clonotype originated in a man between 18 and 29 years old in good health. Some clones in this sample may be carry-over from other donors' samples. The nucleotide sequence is TGTGCCAGCAGCTTAAGTGCTATTCAATCTGGCAATGAGCAGTTCTTC. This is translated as CASSLSAIQSGNEQFF. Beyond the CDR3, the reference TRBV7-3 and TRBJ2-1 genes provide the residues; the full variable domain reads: GAGVSQTPSNKVTEKGKYVELRCDPISGHTALYWYRQSLGQGPEFLIYFQGTGAADDSGLPNDRFFAVRPEGSVSTLKIQRTERGDSAVYLCASSLSAIQSGNEQFFGPGTRLTVL.